This T cell receptor beta chain was documented in a study of T cells after yellow fever vaccination. This clonotype was recorded at least ten times. TCRdb redid the calling of the 5' RACE reads with MiXCR, one entry per CDR3 protein. The sample lists about 220,000 distinct CDR3 sequences, less than 3.5% seen once, with approximately 3% in the top ten. V lost 6 bases to trimming and J lost 0 bases, with 11 bases between them. Germline CDR1 reads SNHLY; CDR2 reads FYNNEI. The CDR3 consists of 15 residues. This sequence was found in a man between 18 and 29 years old who received the YFV17D yellow fever vaccine. The sequencing here drew on CD4+ T cells sorted from PBMCs, taken 10 days after the yellow fever booster vaccination. The chain uses TRBV2 and TRBJ2-2; D uncertain. CDR3 sequence (DNA): TGTGCCAGCAGCCCGCGCCGGCCGAACACCGGGGAGCTGTTTTTT. Amino acids: CASSPRRPNTGELFF.